The T cell receptor beta chain under discussion was sequenced for a study of beta chain features in type 1 diabetes. Of note for this clone: Its antigen remains unknown. This sample also contains other DNA sequences that code for the same CDR3.

What was sequenced were expressed TCRB transcripts, since all of the isolated RNA had been reverse transcribed. Clones were sequenced by immunoSEQ multiplex PCR, and TCRdb holds only the in-frame ones, with some missing. The sample includes about 650,000 clones, roughly an eighth of them seen just once. The study's findings and limits: All four CD4+ subsets of Type 1 diabetes patients contained TCRB CDR3s that were moderately but significantly shorter.

The length of the CDR3 is 12 residues. Germline-derived CDR1 and CDR2 are SEHNR and FQNEAQ (reference sequence). Trimming shortened V by 5 bases and J by 3 bases, and 8 bases separated the two germline ends. The sequenced material came from naive CD4+ T cells from blood. The receptor's source is a man in his thirties or forties with type 1 diabetes. This chain links TRBV7-9 with TRBJ2-7; a weak D match, TRBD1 (5 bases). CDR3 nucleotides: TGTGCCAGCAGCCCCACAGGCTACGAGCAGTACTTC. Translating gives CASSPTGYEQYF.